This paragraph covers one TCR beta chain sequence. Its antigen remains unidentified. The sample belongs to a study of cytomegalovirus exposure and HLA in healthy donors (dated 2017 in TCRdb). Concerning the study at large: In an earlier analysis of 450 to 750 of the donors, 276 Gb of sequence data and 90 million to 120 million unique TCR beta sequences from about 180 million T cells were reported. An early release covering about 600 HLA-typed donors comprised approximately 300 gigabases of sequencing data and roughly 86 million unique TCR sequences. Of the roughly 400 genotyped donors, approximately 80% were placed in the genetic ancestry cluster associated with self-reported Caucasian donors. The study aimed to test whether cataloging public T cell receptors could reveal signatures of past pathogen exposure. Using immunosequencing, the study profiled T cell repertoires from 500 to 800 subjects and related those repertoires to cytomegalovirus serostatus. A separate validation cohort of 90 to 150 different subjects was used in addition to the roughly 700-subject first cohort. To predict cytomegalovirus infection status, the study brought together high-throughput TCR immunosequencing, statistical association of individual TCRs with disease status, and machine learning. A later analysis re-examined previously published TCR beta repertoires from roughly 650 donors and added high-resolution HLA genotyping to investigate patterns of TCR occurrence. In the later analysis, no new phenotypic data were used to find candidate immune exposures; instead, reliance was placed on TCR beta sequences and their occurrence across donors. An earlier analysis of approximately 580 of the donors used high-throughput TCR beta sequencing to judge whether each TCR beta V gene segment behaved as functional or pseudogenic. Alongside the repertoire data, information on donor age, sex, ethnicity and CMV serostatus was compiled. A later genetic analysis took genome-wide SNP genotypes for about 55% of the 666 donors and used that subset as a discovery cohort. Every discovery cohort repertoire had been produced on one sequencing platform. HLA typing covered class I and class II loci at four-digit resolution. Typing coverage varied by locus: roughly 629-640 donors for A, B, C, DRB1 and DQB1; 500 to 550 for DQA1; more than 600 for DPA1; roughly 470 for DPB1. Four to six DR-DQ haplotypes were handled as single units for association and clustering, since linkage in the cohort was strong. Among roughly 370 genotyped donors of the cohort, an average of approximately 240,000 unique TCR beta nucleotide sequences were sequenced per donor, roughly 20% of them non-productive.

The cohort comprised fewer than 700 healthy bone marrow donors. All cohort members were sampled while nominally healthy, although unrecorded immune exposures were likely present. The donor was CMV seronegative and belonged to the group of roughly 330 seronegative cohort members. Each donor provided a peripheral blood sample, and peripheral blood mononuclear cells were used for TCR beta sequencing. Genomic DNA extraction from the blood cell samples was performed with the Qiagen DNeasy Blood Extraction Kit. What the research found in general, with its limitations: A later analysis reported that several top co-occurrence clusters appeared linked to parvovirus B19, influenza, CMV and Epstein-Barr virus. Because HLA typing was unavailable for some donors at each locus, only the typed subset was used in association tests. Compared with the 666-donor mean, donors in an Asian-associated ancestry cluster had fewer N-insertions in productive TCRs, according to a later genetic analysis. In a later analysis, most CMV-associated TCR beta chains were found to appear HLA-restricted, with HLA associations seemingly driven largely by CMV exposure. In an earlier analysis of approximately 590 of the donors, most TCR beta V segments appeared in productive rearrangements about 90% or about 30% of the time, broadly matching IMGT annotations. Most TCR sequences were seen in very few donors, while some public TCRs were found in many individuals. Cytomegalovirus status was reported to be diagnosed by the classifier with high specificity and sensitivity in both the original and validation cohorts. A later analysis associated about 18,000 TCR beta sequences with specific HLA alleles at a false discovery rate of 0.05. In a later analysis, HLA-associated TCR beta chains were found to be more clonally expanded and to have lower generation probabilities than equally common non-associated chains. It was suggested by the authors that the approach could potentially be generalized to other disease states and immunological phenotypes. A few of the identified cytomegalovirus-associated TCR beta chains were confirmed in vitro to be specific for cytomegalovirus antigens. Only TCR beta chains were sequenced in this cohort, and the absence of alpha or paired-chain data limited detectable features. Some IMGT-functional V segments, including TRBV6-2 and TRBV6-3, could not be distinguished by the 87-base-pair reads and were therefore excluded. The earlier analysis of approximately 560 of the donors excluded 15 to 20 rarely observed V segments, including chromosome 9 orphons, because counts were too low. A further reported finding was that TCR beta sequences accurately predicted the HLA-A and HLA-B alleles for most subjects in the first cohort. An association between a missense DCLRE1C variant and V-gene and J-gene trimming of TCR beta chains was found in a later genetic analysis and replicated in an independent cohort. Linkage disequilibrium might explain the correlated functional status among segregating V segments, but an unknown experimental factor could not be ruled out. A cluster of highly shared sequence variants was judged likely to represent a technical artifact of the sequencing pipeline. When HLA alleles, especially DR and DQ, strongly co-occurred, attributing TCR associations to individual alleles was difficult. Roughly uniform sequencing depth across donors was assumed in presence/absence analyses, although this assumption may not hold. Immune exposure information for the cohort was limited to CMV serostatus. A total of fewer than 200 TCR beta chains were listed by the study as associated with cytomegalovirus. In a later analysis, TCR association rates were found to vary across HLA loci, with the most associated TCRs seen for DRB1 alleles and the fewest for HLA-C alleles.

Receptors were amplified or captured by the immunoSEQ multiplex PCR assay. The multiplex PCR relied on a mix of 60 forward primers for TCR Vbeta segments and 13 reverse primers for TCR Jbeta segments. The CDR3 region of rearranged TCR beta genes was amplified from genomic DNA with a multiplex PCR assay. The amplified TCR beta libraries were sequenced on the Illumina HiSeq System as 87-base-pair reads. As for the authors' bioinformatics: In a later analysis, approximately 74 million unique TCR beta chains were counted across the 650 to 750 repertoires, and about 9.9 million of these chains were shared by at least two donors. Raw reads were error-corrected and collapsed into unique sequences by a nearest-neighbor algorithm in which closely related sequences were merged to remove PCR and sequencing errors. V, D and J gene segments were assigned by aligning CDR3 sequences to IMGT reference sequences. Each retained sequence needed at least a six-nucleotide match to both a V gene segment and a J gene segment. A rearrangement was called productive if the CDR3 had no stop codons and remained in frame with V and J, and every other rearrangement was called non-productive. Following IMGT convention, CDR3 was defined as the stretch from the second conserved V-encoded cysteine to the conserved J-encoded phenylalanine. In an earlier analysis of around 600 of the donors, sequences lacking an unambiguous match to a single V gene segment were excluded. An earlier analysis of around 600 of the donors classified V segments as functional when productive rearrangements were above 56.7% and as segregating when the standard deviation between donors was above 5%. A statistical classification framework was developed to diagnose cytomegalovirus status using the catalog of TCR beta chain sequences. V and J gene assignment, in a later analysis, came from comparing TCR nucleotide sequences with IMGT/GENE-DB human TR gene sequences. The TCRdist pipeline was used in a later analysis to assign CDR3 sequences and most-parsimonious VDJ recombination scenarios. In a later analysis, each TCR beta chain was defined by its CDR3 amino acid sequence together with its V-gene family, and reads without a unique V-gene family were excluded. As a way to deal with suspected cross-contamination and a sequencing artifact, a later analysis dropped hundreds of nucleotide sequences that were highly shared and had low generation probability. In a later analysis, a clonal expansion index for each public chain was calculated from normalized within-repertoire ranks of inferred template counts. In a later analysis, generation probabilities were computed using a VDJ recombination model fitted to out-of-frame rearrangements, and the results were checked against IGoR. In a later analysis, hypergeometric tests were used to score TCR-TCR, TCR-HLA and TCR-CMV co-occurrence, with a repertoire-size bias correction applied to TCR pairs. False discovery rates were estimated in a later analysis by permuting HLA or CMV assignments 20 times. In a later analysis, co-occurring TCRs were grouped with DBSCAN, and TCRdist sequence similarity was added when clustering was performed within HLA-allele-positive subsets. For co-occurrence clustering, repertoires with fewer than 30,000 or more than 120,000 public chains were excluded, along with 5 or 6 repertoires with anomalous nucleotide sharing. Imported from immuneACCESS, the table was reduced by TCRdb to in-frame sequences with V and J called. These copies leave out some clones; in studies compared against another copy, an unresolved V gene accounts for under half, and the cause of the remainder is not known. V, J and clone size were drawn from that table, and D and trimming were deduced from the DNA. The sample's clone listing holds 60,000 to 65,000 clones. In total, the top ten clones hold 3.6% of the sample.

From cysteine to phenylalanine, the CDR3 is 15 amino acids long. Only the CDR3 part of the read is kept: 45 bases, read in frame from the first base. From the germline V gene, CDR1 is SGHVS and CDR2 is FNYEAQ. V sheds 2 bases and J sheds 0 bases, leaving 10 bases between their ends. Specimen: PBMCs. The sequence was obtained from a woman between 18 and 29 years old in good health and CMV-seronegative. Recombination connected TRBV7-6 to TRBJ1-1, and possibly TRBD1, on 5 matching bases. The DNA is TGTGCCAGCAGCTTAACCCGGACACTGAACACTGAAGCTTTCTTT. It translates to CASSLTRTLNTEAFF.